This T cell receptor beta chain was sequenced in a study of beta chain features in type 1 diabetes. Study observations and caveats: Researchers caution that PCR might favor shorter templates, equally among patients and controls.

This clone was observed once. The antigen remains undetermined. J was trimmed by 4 bases and V by 3 bases; bases with no gene match: 2. Germline CDR1 is MNHNS and CDR2 is SASEGT. CDR3 length: 13 amino acids. Investigators reverse transcribed all isolated RNA, so they sequenced expressed TCRB transcripts. An average of about 3.5 million reads was obtained for naive, central memory and regulatory T cell samples. The table came from immunoSEQ multiplex PCR; TCRdb's copy has only in-frame clones and leaves some out. Of approximately 160,000 clones listed, about 8.1% are singletons. The V gene is TRBV6-1, the J gene TRBJ1-2; 7 bases are shared with TRBD1. The origin of this receptor is a man in his late teens or twenties in good health. The sequencing sample was made of central memory CD4+ T cells from blood. The CDR3: CASSDRGTYGYTF. Written as DNA, the CDR3 is TGTGCCAGCAGTGACAGGGGGACCTATGGCTACACCTTC.